This T cell receptor beta chain originates from a study of OX40 agonist ivuxolimab in advanced cancers. Study-level points and caveats: There was clonal expansion of CD4+ and CD8+ blood T cells by week 6 at 0.1 to 3.0 mg/kg.

V lost 4 bases to trimming and J lost 0 bases; unmatched junction nucleotides: 6. The CDR3 extends over 16 amino acids. Germline CDR1 SGDLS, CDR2 YYNGEE. The protocol was immunoSEQ multiplex PCR, while the TCRdb copy is restricted to in-frame clones and leaves out a portion. This sample has tens of thousands of clones, with roughly nine tenths found just once. As regards this clone: The antigen remains unidentified.

The starting material was CD4+ or CD8+ T cells sorted from blood, obtained in a trial of the OX40 agonist ivuxolimab. This clonotype was sampled from an adult with an advanced solid tumor such as melanoma, head and neck, liver or kidney cancer. The V call is TRBV9, the J call TRBJ1-3, with TRBD1 identical over 8 bases. The DNA of the CDR3 is TGTGCCAGCAGCCCAACGGGACAGGCCTCTGGAAACACCATATATTTT. It yields the protein CASSPTGQASGNTIYF.